This T cell receptor (beta chain) was found in a study of regulatory T cells in long-lasting Graves disease. CDR1 SGHAT and CDR2 FQNNGV come from the germline V gene. This CDR3 has 13 amino acids. V was trimmed by 5 bases and J by 5 bases, leaving 12 bases between them. The time point was: newly diagnosed GD, antithyroid drugs for less than 3 months. TCR sequences were obtained from RNA taken from PBMCs. In building TCR beta libraries, iRepertoire HTBI primers were used together with Arm-PCR of CDR3 regions. TCRdb re-derived calls from the multiplex PCR reads in MiXCR, one entry per CDR3 protein. The sample has hundreds of thousands of distinct CDR3 sequences, 16% seen once. This sample also belongs to another study, concerning T cells in Graves' hyperthyroidism and ophthalmopathy.

The TCR originated in a woman in her twenties or thirties with Graves disease. The material was peripheral blood mononuclear cells (PBMCs), obtained at new diagnosis, from a patient treated with antithyroid drugs. The chain carries TRBV11-2 and TRBJ1-2; TRBD1 might be the D (6 bases). For the CDR3, the DNA is TGTGCCAGCAGCCCGGCAGGGGCATATGGCTACACCTTC. Its translation: CASSPAGAYGYTF.